The 24 T cell receptor beta chains below were found in one sample sequenced in a study of cytomegalovirus exposure and HLA in healthy donors. Some clones are missing from TCRdb's copy, which holds only in-frame ones; the method was immunoSEQ multiplex PCR. Of roughly 150,000 clones detected, roughly nine tenths appear once; the ten largest clones hold 4% to 5%. The sequenced sample consisted of PBMCs. The receptors derive from a man younger than 35 in good health and CMV-seropositive.

The J gene is TRBJ2-2, the V gene TRBV9; 8 positions match TRBD1. Germline loops: CDR1 SGDLS, CDR2 YYNGEE. Trimming removed 4 bases from V and 3 bases from J; junction bases left unmatched: 5. The length of the CDR3 is 15 residues. CDR3: CASSRTGSDTGELFF. In DNA form, the CDR3 reads TGTGCCAGCAGCCGGACAGGGTCGGACACCGGGGAGCTGTTTTTT.

The chain is built from TRBV6-1 and TRBJ1-5; possibly TRBD1 for D (5 bases). There are 14 residues in the CDR3. Per germline, CDR1 MNHNS and CDR2 SASEGT. V shed 5 bases and J shed 2 bases, with 10 bases lying between them. CDR3 protein: CASSPGDGNQPQHF. The CDR3 nucleotides read TGTGCCAGCAGTCCGGGGGATGGCAATCAGCCCCAGCATTTT.

J is TRBJ2-1 and V is TRBV4-1, with 10 bases matching TRBD1. After removal of 0 bases from V and 10 bases from J, the junction contained 12 bases not matched to a gene. Looked up from germline, CDR1 is MGHRA and CDR2 is YSYEKL. This CDR3 spans 17 amino acids. CDR3 in amino acids: CASSQDVSGTGDREQFF. CDR3 DNA: TGCGCCAGCAGCCAAGATGTGTCAGGGACAGGGGACCGCGAGCAGTTCTTC.

The chain couples TRBV27 to TRBJ2-2, with 7 bases lining up with TRBD2. The CDR3 sequence is 15 residues long. The V gene end was trimmed by 5 bases and the J gene end by 2 bases; junction bases not matched to a gene: 5. Germline values: CDR1 MNHEY, CDR2 SMNVEV (reference sequence). The CDR3 DNA reads TGTGCCAGCAGTCGTCTAGCGGTTAACACCGGGGAGCTGTTTTTT. Residues: CASSRLAVNTGELFF.

This clone was detected once. The rearrangement uses TRBV6-6 and TRBJ1-2, with unresolved D. Germline CDR1 and CDR2: MNHNY and SVGAGI (reference sequence). V lost 0 bases and J 3 bases, leaving 14 bases between the germline ends. CDR3 length: 16 amino acids. CDR3 nucleotide sequence: TGTGCCAGCAGTTACTCGAACGGGGAATTCGACTATGGCTACACCTTC. Residues: CASSYSNGEFDYGYTF.

CDR3 nucleotide sequence: TGTGCCAGCAGCTTAATGGGGACAGAAGGAAACACCATATATTTT. This encodes CASSLMGTEGNTIYF. V gene TRBV7-9 combines with J gene TRBJ1-3, with 7 bases that match TRBD1. Trimming removed 2 bases from V and 4 bases from J; junction bases left unmatched: 5. Germline CDR1 and CDR2: SEHNR and FQNEAQ (reference sequence). The CDR3 length is 15 residues.

This clone has a single count. The V and J genes are TRBV6-9 and TRBJ1-5; tentatively, D is TRBD1 (5 bases). Per germline, CDR1 MNHGY and CDR2 SVAAGI. This CDR3 is 16 amino acids long. The germline V and J ends were trimmed by 4 bases and 4 bases, with 17 bases remaining between them. The CDR3 region has the DNA TGTGCCAGCAGTTCCCTAATCAACAGGTGGAATCAGCCCCAGCATTTT. Translated, it gives CASSSLINRWNQPQHF.

The rearrangement links TRBV5-6 to TRBJ2-7; 9 bases map to TRBD1. The germline CDR1 and CDR2 sequences are SGHDT and YYEEEE. The CDR3 totals 15 residues. V shed 5 bases and J 3 bases; nucleotides not matched to a gene: 9. As DNA, the CDR3 is TGTGCCAGCAGATCTGGACAGGGGACTATCTACGAGCAGTACTTC. It encodes CASRSGQGTIYEQYF.

The CDR3 is CASSSLPGTENTEAFF. DNA of the CDR3: TGTGCCAGCAGTTCGCTGCCCGGGACAGAAAACACTGAAGCTTTCTTT. V gene TRBV28 combines with J gene TRBJ1-1, with 7 bases matching TRBD1. V lost 4 bases to trimming and J lost 2 bases; unmatched junction nucleotides: 10. This CDR3 comprises 16 residues. Germline V gene lookup returns CDR1 MDHEN and CDR2 SYDVKM.

The chain uses TRBV19 and TRBJ2-1, with 13 bases that match TRBD2. Germline CDR1 is LNHDA and CDR2 is SQIVND (reference sequence). This CDR3 has 17 amino acids. Unmatched junction bases numbered 12, after V lost 5 bases and J lost 8 bases. The CDR3 DNA sequence: TGTGCCAGTAGTCCCAACAGGACTAGCGGGAGATTGTATGAGCAGTTCTTC. Protein sequence: CASSPNRTSGRLYEQFF.

The chain links TRBV9 to TRBJ2-2; possibly TRBD1 for D (6 bases). CDR1 is SGDLS, CDR2 YYNGEE, per germline. This CDR3 region has 16 residues. The V and J ends lost 0 bases and 6 bases respectively, with 15 bases between them. CDR3 in DNA: TGTGCCAGCAGCGTAGCCCCAGGGGTAAACTCCGGGGAGCTGTTTTTT. Translating it yields CASSVAPGVNSGELFF.

V is TRBV13 and J is TRBJ1-3; D unclear. The CDR3 consists of 16 residues. Germline CDR1 and CDR2: PRHDT and FYEKMQ (reference sequence). The V end was cut by 2 bases, the J end by 1 base, with 12 bases between. The CDR3 protein is CASSLFSGRSGNTIYF. CDR3 DNA sequence: TGTGCCAGCAGCTTATTCAGTGGGCGATCTGGAAACACCATATATTTT. Together with reference TRBV13 and TRBJ1-3, the CDR3 gives the full variable domain: AAGVIQSPRHLIKEKRETATLKCYPIPRHDTVYWYQQGPGQDPQFLISFYEKMQSDKGSIPDRFSAQQFSDYHSELNMSSLELGDSALYFCASSLFSGRSGNTIYFGEGSWLTVV.

J is TRBJ2-1 and V is TRBV2; D is possibly TRBD2 (6 bases). CDR3 length: 15 amino acids. The V gene's germline CDR1 is SNHLY and CDR2 FYNNEI. Trimming stripped 3 bases from V and 3 bases from J, with 12 bases between. The CDR3 region is CASSDPAGFYNEQFF. The CDR3 coding sequence is TGTGCCAGCAGTGACCCAGCGGGTTTCTACAATGAGCAGTTCTTC. The variable domain in full, completed from reference TRBV2 and TRBJ2-1, reads EPEVTQTPSHQVTQMGQEVILRCVPISNHLYFYWYRQILGQKVEFLVSFYNNEISEKSEIFDDQFSVERPDGSNFTLKIRSTKLEDSAMYFCASSDPAGFYNEQFFGPGTRLTVL.

The chain joins TRBV15 to TRBJ2-4; a weak D match, TRBD1 (5 bases). V shed 1 base and J shed 1 base, with 11 bases lying between them. CDR3 length: 16 amino acids. Germline V gives CDR1 LNHNV, CDR2 YYDKDF (reference sequence). CDR3 DNA sequence: TGTGCCACCAGCAGAGCCCCCCCAGGGGCCAAAAACATTCAGTACTTC. Translating gives CATSRAPPGAKNIQYF.

This rearrangement joins TRBV7-2 to TRBJ2-7, with D perhaps matching TRBD2 (7 bases). The CDR3 loop spans 15 amino acids. Germline loops: CDR1 SGHTA, CDR2 FQGNSA. V shed 5 bases and J shed 4 bases, with 18 bases lying between them. The CDR3 nucleotides are TGTGCCAGCAGCCCGTTAGGGGGAGGGCCTTACGAGCAGTACTTC. Its protein is CASSPLGGGPYEQYF.

V is TRBV19 and J is TRBJ2-1; perhaps TRBD1 as D (5 bases). V was pared by 6 bases and J by 4 bases, with 7 bases between. Germline V lookup: CDR1 LNHDA, CDR2 SQIVND (reference sequence). The CDR3 loop spans 12 amino acids. In DNA form, the CDR3 reads TGTGCCAGTAGAAGGGGATACAATGAGCAGTTCTTC. Protein sequence: CASRRGYNEQFF.

This clone was detected only once. The gene calls are TRBV5-4 and TRBJ2-7; a possible D gene is TRBD1 (6 bases). The CDR3 contains 14 residues. V dropped 2 bases and J dropped 5 bases, with 14 bases sitting between them. Germline V gene lookup returns CDR1 SGHNT and CDR2 YYREEE (reference sequence). The CDR3 region is CASSFQRTAHEQYF. The CDR3 DNA follows: TGTGCCAGCAGCTTCCAACGGACAGCACACGAGCAGTACTTC.

The V gene is TRBV7-9, the J gene TRBJ2-3, with 12 nucleotides matching TRBD2. The CDR3 is 17 residues long. V trimming: 5 bases; J trimming: 2 bases; junction bases outside the gene matches: 8. Germline V gene lookup returns CDR1 SEHNR and CDR2 FQNEAQ (reference sequence). The CDR3 bases are TGTGCCAGCAGCCGTAGGACTAGCGGGATTGCCACAGATACGCAGTATTTT. Translated, it gives CASSRRTSGIATDTQYF.

The chain combines TRBV5-4 with TRBJ2-7; possible D gene TRBD1, 6 bases. The CDR3 sequence is 13 residues long. With 4 bases removed from V and 5 bases from J, the gap between germline ends came to 13 bases. The germline CDR1 and CDR2 sequences are SGHNT and YYREEE (reference sequence). The DNA for the CDR3 is TGTGCCAGCAGCCCCGCAGGGGTCGACGAGCAGTACTTC. Translation gives CASSPAGVDEQYF.

This clone occurred a few times. The chain is built from TRBV6-1 and TRBJ1-2, with TRBD1 matching over 10 bases. The CDR3 contains 15 residues. Germline V gives CDR1 MNHNS, CDR2 SASEGT. V lost 5 bases and J lost 8; bases outside the gene matches: 11. CDR3 residues: CASSPWDRGSGGYTF. CDR3 sequence (DNA): TGTGCCAGCAGTCCCTGGGACAGGGGATCGGGCGGCTACACCTTC.

V gene TRBV10-2 combines with J gene TRBJ2-2, with TRBD2 matching 14 bases. The CDR3 length is 19 residues. Germline V CDR1 and CDR2: WSHSY, SAAADI. V dropped 7 bases and J dropped 6; count of bases not matched to a gene: 16. Here the CDR3 DNA reads TGCGCCAGCATAAGCCCGACTAGCGGGAGGGCAGGCGGGGCCGGGGAGCTGTTTTTT. The encoded protein is CASISPTSGRAGGAGELFF.

This clone was observed a few times. This chain links TRBV4-1 with TRBJ1-2; no reliable D call. CDR3 length: 16 amino acids. Germline loops: CDR1 MGHRA, CDR2 YSYEKL. V gave up 1 base and J gave up 8 bases, with 20 bases separating them. The CDR3 spells CASSQAAGPLAKGYTF. The CDR3 DNA follows: TGCGCCAGCAGCCAAGCAGCAGGTCCCCTCGCTAAGGGCTACACCTTC.

DNA of the CDR3: TGCGCCACCTCAGACAGAGACTCCTACAATGAGCAGTTCTTC. Its protein is CATSDRDSYNEQFF. V gene TRBV10-2 combines with J gene TRBJ2-1, with D maybe TRBD1 (5 bases). Germline lookup yields CDR1 WSHSY and CDR2 SAAADI. V gave up 10 bases and J gave up 0 bases, with 13 bases separating them. The CDR3 is 14 amino acids.

This chain connects TRBV7-2 to TRBJ2-7; possibly TRBD2 for D (7 bases). The CDR3 sequence is 14 residues long. Germline-derived CDR1 and CDR2 are SGHTA and FQGNSA. The V gene lost 7 bases and the J gene lost 4 bases, with 17 bases spanning the gap. CDR3 amino acids: CASKRGGSGYEQYF. The CDR3 nucleotides are TGTGCCAGCAAGAGGGGGGGCAGCGGGTACGAGCAGTACTTC.